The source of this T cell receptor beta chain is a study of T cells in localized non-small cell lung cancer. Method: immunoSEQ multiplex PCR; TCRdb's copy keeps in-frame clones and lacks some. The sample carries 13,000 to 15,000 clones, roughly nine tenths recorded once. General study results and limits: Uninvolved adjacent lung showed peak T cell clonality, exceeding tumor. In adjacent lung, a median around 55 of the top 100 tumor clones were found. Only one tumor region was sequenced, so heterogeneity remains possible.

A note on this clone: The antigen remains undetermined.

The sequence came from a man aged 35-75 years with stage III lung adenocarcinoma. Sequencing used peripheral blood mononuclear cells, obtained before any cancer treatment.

The CDR3 sequence: CASSLGTPFADTQYF. In DNA, the CDR3 is TGCGCCAGCAGCTTGGGGACTCCTTTCGCAGATACGCAGTATTTT. The V gene is TRBV5-1, the J gene TRBJ2-3; possible D gene TRBD2, 5 bases. The CDR3 has 15 residues. Germline loops: CDR1 SGHRS, CDR2 YFSETQ. The V end was cut by 0 bases, the J end by 4 bases, with 12 bases between.